This TCR beta chain was recovered during a study of blood T cells in healthy people across ages. Study-level findings and limits: Lack of knowledge of donor CMV status possibly confounded expanded clonotype changes. The unsorted PBMCs prevented any conclusive comparison of naive versus antigen-experienced cells.

Donors gave 8.5 to 10 milliliters of peripheral blood apiece. Note on this clonotype: No antigen is known for it.

The CDR3 sequence is 16 residues long. The second PCR ran about 6 to 12 cycles with a sample-barcoded 5' primer and J-beta primers. Each cDNA molecule was tagged by a template-switch adaptor with 12 random nucleotides. One entry per CDR3 protein, called by TCRdb with MiXCR from the 5' RACE reads. The sample has about 1.4 million distinct CDR3 sequences; around 59% are singletons. The sample was blood. The V call is TRBV21-1, the J call TRBJ2-1. TRBV21-1 is flagged as a pseudogene. The TCR comes from a man in his late teens or twenties in good health. The CDR3 DNA follows: TGTGCCAGCCCAAAGGGCAGGGAAAGGTCCTACAATGAGCAGTTCTTC. Translating gives CASPKGRERSYNEQFF.